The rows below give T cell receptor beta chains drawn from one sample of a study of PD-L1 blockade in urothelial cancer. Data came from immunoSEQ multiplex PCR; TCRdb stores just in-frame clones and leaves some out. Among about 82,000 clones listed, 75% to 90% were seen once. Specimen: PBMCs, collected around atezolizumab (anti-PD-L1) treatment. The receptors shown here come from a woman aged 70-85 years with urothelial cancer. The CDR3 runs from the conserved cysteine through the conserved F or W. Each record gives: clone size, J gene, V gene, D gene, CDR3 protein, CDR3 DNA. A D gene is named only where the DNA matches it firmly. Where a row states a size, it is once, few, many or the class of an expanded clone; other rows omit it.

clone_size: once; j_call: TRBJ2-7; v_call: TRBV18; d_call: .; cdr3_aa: CASSPRVSSYEQYF; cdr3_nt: TGTGCCAGCTCACCTCGGGTTAGCTCCTACGAGCAGTACTTC
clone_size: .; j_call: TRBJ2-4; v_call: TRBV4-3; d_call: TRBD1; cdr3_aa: CASSQADGQGVNIQYF; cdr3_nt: TGCGCCAGCAGCCAAGCCGACGGACAGGGGGTAAACATTCAGTACTTC
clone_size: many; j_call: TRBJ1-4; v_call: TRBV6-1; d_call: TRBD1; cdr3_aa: CASNLDRDGEKLFF; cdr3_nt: TGTGCCAGCAATCTGGACAGGGACGGTGAAAAACTGTTTTTT
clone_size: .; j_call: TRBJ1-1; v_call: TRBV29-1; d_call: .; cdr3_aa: CSVRGLSFMNTEAFF; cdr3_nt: TGCAGCGTTCGAGGACTCAGCTTCATGAACACTGAAGCTTTCTTT
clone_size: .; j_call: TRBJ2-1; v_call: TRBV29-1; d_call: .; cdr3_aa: CSVVLAGLYNEQFF; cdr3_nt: TGCAGCGTTGTATTGGCAGGCCTCTACAATGAGCAGTTCTTC
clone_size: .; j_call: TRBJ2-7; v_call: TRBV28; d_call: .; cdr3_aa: CASSPPGAPYEQYF; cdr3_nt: TGTGCCAGCAGTCCCCCAGGCGCACCCTACGAGCAGTACTTC
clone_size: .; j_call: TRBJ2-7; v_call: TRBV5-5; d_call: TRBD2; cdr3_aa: CASSPGLAGGYEQYF; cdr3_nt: TGTGCCAGCAGCCCGGGACTAGCGGGAGGCTACGAGCAGTACTTC
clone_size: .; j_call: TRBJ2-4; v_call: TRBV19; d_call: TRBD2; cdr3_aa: CASSRLAGGPAKNIQYF; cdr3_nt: TGTGCCAGTAGTAGACTAGCGGGGGGCCCGGCCAAAAACATTCAGTACTTC
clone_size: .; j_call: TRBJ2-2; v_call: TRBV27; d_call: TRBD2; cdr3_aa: CASSLMWLSGIRGELFF; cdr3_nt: TGTGCCAGCAGTTTAATGTGGCTTAGCGGGATTCGTGGGGAGCTGTTTTTT
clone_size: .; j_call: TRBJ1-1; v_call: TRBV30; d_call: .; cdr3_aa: CAWSVGGTEAFF; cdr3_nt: TGTGCCTGGAGTGTGGGGGGCACTGAAGCTTTCTTT